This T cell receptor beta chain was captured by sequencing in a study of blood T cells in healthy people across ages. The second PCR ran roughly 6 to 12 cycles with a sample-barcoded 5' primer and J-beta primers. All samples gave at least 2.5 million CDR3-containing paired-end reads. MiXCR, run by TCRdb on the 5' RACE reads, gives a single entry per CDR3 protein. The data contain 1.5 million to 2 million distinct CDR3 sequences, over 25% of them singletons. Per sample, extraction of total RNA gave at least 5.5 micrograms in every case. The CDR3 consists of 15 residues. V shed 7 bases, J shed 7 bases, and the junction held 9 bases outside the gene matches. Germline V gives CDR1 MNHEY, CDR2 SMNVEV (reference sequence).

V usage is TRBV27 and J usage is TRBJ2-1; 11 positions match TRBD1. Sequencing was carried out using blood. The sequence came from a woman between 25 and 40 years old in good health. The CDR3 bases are TGTGCCAGCAAGCAGGACAGGGGGCCCACGAATGAGCAGTTCTTC. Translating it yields CASKQDRGPTNEQFF.